The present T cell receptor (beta chain) was sequenced within a study of tissue T cells after allogeneic stem cell transplantation. About this clone itself: Each gene name is a mouse one. The read terminates 1 residue before the CDR3 end, so the remaining end is supplied by the germline J gene.

This CDR3 comprises 13 residues. Trimming took 5 bases from V and 5 from J; bases not matched to a gene: 4. CDR1 is SGHND, CDR2 FRSKSL, per germline. Measured with immunoSEQ multiplex PCR; TCRdb has only the in-frame clones, and not every one. The data show 20,000 to 25,000 clones, roughly three quarters seen once. This receptor was taken from a female BALB/c mouse in good health. As its MHC haplotype, the strain has H2-d. The rearrangement joins TRBV15 to TRBJ2-7, with 9 positions matching TRBD2. Sequencing was performed on blood. The sequenced part of the CDR3 DNA is TGTGCCAGCAGTCGTAGACTGGGGGATGAACAGTAC. It codes for CASSRRLGDEQY. The whole CDR3 is CASSRRLGDEQYF.